The present T cell receptor beta chain was sequenced within a study of T cell responses to AZD1222 COVID-19 vaccine. Here immunoSEQ multiplex PCR was the method, and the copy in TCRdb shows in-frame clones only, minus some. Of 70,000 to 75,000 clones listed, about 85% are singletons. Researchers grouped second doses given at about 4 or about 12 weeks into one pool. Whole-study results and caveats: Clonal diversity was possibly underestimated, and the donors were mostly white British, with more females.

Germline CDR1 is SGHTA and CDR2 is FQGNSA. V lost 0 bases and J 4 bases, leaving 15 bases between the germline ends. This CDR3 has 16 residues. On this clone: The antigen is undetermined.

The chain is built from TRBV7-2 and TRBJ1-1; possibly TRBD1 for D (5 bases). This clonotype originated in an adult who received the AZD1222 COVID-19 vaccine. Material: peripheral blood, obtained 28 days after the second AZD1222 dose. The chain's CDR3 is CASSLAGWGVSTEAFF. In DNA form, the CDR3 reads TGTGCCAGCAGCTTAGCAGGGTGGGGGGTTAGCACTGAAGCTTTCTTT.